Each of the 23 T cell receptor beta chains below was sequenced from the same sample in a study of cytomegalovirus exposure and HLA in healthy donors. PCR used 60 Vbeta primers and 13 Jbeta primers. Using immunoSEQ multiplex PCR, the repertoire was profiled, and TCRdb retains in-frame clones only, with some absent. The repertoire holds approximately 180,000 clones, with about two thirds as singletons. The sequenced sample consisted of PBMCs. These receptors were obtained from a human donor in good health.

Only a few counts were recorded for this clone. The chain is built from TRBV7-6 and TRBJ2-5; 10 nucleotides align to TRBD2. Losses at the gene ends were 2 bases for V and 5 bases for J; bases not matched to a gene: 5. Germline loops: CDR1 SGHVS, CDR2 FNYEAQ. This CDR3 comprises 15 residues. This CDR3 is CASSLSGGAAETQYF. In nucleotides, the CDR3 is TGTGCCAGCAGCTTAAGCGGGGGGGCCGCGGAGACCCAGTACTTC.

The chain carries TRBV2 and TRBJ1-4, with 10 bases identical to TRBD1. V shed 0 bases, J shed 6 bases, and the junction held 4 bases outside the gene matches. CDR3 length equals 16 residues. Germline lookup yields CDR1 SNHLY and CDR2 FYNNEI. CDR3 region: CASSEAWTGGDEKLFF. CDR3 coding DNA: TGTGCCAGCAGTGAAGCTTGGACAGGGGGAGATGAAAAACTGTTTTTT.

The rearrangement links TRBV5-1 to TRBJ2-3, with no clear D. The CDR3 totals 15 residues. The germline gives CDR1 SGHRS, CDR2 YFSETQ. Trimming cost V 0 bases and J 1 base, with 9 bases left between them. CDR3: CASSLAVSRTDTQYF. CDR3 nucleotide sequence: TGCGCCAGCAGCTTGGCCGTCTCCCGCACAGATACGCAGTATTTT.

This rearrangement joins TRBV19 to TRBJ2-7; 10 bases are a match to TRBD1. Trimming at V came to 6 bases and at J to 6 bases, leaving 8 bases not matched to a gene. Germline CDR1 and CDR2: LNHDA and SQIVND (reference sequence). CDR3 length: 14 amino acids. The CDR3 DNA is TGTGCCAGTAGCACTACATGGACAGGGGGCGAGCAGTACTTC. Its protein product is CASSTTWTGGEQYF.

CDR3 in amino acids: CASSEGQMYEQYF. CDR3 sequence (DNA): TGTGCCAGCAGCGAGGGACAGATGTACGAGCAGTACTTC. The chain is built from TRBV7-3 and TRBJ2-7; 7 bases agree with TRBD1. From germline, CDR1 is SGHTA and CDR2 FQGTGA. The CDR3 is made up of 13 amino acids. Trimming cost V 5 bases and J 4 bases; bases outside gene matches: 5. Full variable domain (remainder filled in from reference TRBV7-3 and TRBJ2-7): GAGVSQTPSNKVTEKGKYVELRCDPISGHTALYWYRQSLGQGPEFLIYFQGTGAADDSGLPNDRFFAVRPEGSVSTLKIQRTERGDSAVYLCASSEGQMYEQYFGPGTRLTVT.

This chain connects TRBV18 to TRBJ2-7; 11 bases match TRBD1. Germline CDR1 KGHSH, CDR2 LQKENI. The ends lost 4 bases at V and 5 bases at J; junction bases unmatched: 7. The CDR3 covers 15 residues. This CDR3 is CASSLGQGAGNEQYF. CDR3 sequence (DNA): TGTGCCAGCTCACTAGGACAGGGGGCCGGGAACGAGCAGTACTTC.

In nucleotides, the CDR3 is TGTGCCTGGAGTGTGTTACAGGGGGACACTGAAGCTTTCTTT. The encoded protein is CAWSVLQGDTEAFF. The chain has TRBV30 and TRBJ1-1, with 8 nucleotides matching TRBD1. V shed 0 bases and J 3 bases; nucleotides not matched to a gene: 3. The CDR3 contains 14 residues. Germline CDR1 reads GTSNPN; CDR2 reads SVGIG (reference sequence). Full variable domain (outside the CDR3, taken from reference TRBV30 and TRBJ1-1): SQTIHQWPATLVQPVGSPLSLECTVEGTSNPNLYWYRQAAGRGLQLLFYSVGIGQISSEVPQNLSASRPQDRQFILSSKKLLLSDSGFYLCAWSVLQGDTEAFFGQGTRLTVV.

The CDR3 region is CAWWSRTNYGYTF. The CDR3 nucleotides are TGTGCCTGGTGGAGCAGAACTAACTATGGCTACACCTTC. The chain links TRBV30 to TRBJ1-2; D unresolved. There are 13 residues in the CDR3. The V and J ends lost 5 bases and 0 bases respectively, with 10 bases between them. The germline gives CDR1 GTSNPN, CDR2 SVGIG (reference sequence). The full variable domain, with the rest looked up from reference TRBV30 and TRBJ1-2, is SQTIHQWPATLVQPVGSPLSLECTVEGTSNPNLYWYRQAAGRGLQLLFYSVGIGQISSEVPQNLSASRPQDRQFILSSKKLLLSDSGFYLCAWWSRTNYGYTFGSGTRLTVV.

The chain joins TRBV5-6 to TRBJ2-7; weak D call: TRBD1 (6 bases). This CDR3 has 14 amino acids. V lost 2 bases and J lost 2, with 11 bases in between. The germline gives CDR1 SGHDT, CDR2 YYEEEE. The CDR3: CASSLVGAPYEQYF. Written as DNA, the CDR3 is TGTGCCAGCAGCTTAGTGGGGGCACCCTACGAGCAGTACTTC.

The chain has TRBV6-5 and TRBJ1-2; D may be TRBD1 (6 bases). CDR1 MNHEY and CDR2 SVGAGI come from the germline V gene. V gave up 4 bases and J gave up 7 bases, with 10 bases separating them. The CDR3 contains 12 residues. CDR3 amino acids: CASSFQGSGYTF. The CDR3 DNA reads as TGTGCCAGCAGTTTCCAGGGGAGTGGCTACACCTTC.

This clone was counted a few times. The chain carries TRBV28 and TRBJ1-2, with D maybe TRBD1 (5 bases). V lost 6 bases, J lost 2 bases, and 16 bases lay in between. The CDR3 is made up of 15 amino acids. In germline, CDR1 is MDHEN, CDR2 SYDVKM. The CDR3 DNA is TGTGCCAGCAGACCTGCGGGGCGGGAAAACTATGGCTACACCTTC. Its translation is CASRPAGRENYGYTF.

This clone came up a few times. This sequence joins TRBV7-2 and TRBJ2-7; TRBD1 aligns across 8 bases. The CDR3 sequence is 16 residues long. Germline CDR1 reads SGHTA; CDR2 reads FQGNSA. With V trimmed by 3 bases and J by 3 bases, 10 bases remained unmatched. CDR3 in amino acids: CASSFSGWDRRYEQYF. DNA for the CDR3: TGTGCCAGCAGCTTTAGCGGTTGGGACAGGCGCTACGAGCAGTACTTC.

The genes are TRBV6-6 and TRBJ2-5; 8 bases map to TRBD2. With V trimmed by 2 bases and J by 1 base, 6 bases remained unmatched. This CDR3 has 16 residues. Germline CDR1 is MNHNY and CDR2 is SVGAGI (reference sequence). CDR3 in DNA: TGTGCCAGCAGTTACCCCCTCACTAGCGGCCAAGAGACCCAGTACTTC. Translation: CASSYPLTSGQETQYF.

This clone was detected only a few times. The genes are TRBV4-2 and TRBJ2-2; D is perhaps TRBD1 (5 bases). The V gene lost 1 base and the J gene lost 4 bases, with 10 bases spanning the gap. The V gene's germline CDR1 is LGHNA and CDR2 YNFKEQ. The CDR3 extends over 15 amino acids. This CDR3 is CASSQVTQVTGELFF. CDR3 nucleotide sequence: TGTGCCAGCAGCCAAGTGACACAGGTCACCGGGGAGCTGTTTTTT.

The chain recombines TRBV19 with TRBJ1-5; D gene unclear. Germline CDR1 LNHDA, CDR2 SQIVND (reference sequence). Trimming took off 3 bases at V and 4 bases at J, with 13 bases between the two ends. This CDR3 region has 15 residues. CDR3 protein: CASSIVHLSNQPQHF. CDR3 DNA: TGTGCCAGTAGTATCGTACACCTCTCGAATCAGCCCCAGCATTTT.

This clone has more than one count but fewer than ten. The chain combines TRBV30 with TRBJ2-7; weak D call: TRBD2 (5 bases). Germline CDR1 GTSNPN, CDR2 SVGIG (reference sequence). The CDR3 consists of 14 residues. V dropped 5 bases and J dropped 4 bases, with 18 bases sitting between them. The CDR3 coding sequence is TGTGCCTGGGGGCGGGCCTCGGAGAGTTACGAGCAGTACTTC. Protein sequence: CAWGRASESYEQYF.

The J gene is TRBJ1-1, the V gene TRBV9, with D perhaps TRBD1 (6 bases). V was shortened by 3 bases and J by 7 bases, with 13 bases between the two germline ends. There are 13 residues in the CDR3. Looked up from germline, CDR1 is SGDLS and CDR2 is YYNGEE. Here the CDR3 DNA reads TGTGCCAGCAGCGCCCAACAGGGCCTTGAAGCTTTCTTT. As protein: CASSAQQGLEAFF.

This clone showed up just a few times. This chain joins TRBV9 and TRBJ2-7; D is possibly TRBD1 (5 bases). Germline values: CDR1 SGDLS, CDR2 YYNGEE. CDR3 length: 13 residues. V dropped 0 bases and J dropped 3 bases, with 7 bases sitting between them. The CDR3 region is CASSVEDNYEQYF. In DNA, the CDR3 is TGTGCCAGCAGCGTAGAGGACAACTACGAGCAGTACTTC.

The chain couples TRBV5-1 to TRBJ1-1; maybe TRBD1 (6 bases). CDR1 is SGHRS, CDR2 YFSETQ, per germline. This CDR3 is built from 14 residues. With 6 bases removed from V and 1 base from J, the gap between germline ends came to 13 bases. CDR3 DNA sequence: TGCGCCAGCAACCTAGAGACAGGGAACACTGAAGCTTTCTTT. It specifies CASNLETGNTEAFF.

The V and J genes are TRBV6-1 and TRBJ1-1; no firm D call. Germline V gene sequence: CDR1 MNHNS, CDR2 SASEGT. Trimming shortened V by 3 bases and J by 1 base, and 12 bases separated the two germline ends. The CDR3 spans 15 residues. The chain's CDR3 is CASSEKDWANTEAFF. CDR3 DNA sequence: TGTGCCAGCAGTGAGAAGGATTGGGCGAACACTGAAGCTTTCTTT.

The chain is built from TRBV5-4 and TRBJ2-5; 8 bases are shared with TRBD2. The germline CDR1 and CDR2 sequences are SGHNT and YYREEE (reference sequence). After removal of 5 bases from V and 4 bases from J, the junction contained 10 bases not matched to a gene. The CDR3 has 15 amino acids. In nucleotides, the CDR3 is TGTGCCAGCAGGATTGACGGGGGGGCCATAGAGACCCAGTACTTC. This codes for CASRIDGGAIETQYF.

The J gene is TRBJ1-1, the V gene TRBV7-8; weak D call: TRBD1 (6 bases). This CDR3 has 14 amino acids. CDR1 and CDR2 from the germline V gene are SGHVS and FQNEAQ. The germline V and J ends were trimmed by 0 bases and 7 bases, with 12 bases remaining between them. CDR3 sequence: CASSLARAGDEAFF. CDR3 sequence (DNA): TGTGCCAGCAGCTTAGCGAGGGCAGGGGATGAAGCTTTCTTT. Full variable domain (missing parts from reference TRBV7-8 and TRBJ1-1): GAGVSQSPRYKVAKRGQDVALRCDPISGHVSLFWYQQALGQGPEFLTYFQNEAQLDKSGLPSDRFFAERPEGSVSTLKIQRTQQEDSAVYLCASSLARAGDEAFFGQGTRLTVV.

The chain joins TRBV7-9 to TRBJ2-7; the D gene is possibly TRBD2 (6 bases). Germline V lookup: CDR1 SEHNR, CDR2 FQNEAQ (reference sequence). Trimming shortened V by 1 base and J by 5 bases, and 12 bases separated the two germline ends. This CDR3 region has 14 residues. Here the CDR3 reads CASSLGLREDEQYF. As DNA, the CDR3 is TGTGCCAGCAGCTTAGGTCTCAGGGAGGACGAGCAGTACTTC.